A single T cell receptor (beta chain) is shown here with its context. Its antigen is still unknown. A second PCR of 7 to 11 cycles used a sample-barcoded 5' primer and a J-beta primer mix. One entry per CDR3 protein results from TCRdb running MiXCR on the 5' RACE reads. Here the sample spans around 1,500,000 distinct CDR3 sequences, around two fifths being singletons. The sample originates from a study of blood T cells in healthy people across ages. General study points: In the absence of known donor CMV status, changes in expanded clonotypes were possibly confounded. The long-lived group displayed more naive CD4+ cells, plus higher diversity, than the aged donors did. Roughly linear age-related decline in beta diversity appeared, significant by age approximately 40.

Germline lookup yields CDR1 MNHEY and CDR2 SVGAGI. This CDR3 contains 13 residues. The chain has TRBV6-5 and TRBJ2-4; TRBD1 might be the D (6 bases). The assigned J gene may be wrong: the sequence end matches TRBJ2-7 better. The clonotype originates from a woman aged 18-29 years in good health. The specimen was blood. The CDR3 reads CASSKDRNYEQYF. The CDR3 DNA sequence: TGTGCCAGCAGTAAAGACAGGAACTACGAGCAGTACTTC.